The next 21 T cell receptor beta chains were all read from a single sample in a study of PD-L1 blockade in urothelial cancer (dated by TCRdb to about 2017). The sample's time point label, in plain terms: pretreatment peripheral blood. Library preparation was by the immunoSEQ multiplex PCR assay. TCRdb provides this immuneACCESS table in a form limited to in-frame rearrangements. Some clones are lacking; in checked studies, under half of them reflect an unresolved V gene, and why the rest are absent is not known. The sample table records about 72,000 clones; more than 75% of these occur just once. The top ten hold around 14% of the sample. Sequencing was performed on PBMCs, taken around atezolizumab (anti-PD-L1) treatment. These receptors all come from a man in his 60s with urothelial cancer.

The V and J genes are TRBV7-8 and TRBJ2-3; 8 bases are a match to TRBD1. Germline V gene lookup returns CDR1 SGHVS and CDR2 FQNEAQ. The junction had 11 bases not matched to a gene; V was cut back by 8 bases and J by 4 bases. The CDR3 totals 15 residues. The CDR3 DNA follows: TGTGCCAGCTGTTTCAGGACAGGGTCCCCAGATACGCAGTATTTT. Protein product: CASCFRTGSPDTQYF.

V gene TRBV28 combines with J gene TRBJ2-3; TRBD2 aligns across 9 bases. CDR1 is MDHEN, CDR2 SYDVKM, per germline. The V and J ends lost 6 bases and 6 bases, in that order; junction bases with no gene match: 22. CDR3 length equals 19 residues. Written as DNA, the CDR3 is TGTGCCAGCAGCTTGAGACTGGCGTGGGTGGCTAGCGGGGAGGATACGCAGTATTTT. Amino acid sequence: CASSLRLAWVASGEDTQYF. Full variable domain (rest looked up from reference TRBV28 and TRBJ2-3): DVKVTQSSRYLVKRTGEKVFLECVQDMDHENMFWYRQDPGLGLRLIYFSYDVKMKEKGDIPEGYSVSREKKERFSLILESASTNQTSMYLCASSLRLAWVASGEDTQYFGPGTRLTVL.

The chain couples TRBV4-3 to TRBJ1-5, with D unclear. V was cut by 0 bases and J by 5 bases, with 8 bases left in between. The germline V gene has CDR1 LGHNA and CDR2 YSLEER. This CDR3 is 14 amino acids long. Written as DNA, the CDR3 is TGCGCCAGCAGCCAAGAGCCGGGAGATCAGCCCCAGCATTTT. This encodes CASSQEPGDQPQHF.

The chain joins TRBV9 to TRBJ1-6, with 11 bases that match TRBD1. Germline V gene sequence: CDR1 SGDLS, CDR2 YYNGEE. The J segment lost 7 bases and the V segment lost 0 bases, leaving 3 bases of the junction unmatched. This CDR3 spans 16 amino acids. CDR3 bases: TGTGCCAGCAGCGTAGACGGGACAGGGGGGAATTCACCCCTCCACTTT. This encodes CASSVDGTGGNSPLHF.

V and J are TRBV10-2 and TRBJ1-1, with 7 bases fitting TRBD1. The trim removed 2 bases at V and 4 bases at J, leaving 4 bases unmatched. This CDR3 spans 14 amino acids. Germline V lookup: CDR1 WSHSY, CDR2 SAAADI. The CDR3 loop is CASSEETGFTEAFF. The CDR3 DNA reads as TGCGCCAGCAGTGAGGAGACAGGGTTCACTGAAGCTTTCTTT.

This chain links TRBV7-6 with TRBJ2-2; 8 bases fit TRBD2. Unmatched junction bases numbered 4, after V lost 8 bases and J lost 8 bases. The CDR3 has 12 amino acids. The germline gives CDR1 SGHVS, CDR2 FNYEAQ. This chain's CDR3 is CASSREGGELFF. CDR3 nucleotides: TGTGCCAGCTCTCGGGAGGGTGGGGAGCTGTTTTTT.

This chain uses TRBV6-6 with TRBJ1-2; D call uncertain. V shed 7 bases and J shed 4 bases, with 13 bases lying between them. The V gene's germline CDR1 is MNHNY and CDR2 SVGAGI (reference sequence). The CDR3 is 13 residues long. CDR3 region: CASTDWASYGYTF. The CDR3 DNA reads as TGTGCCAGCACCGATTGGGCTTCCTATGGCTACACCTTC.

The chain uses TRBV15 and TRBJ1-2, with D perhaps TRBD1 (6 bases). This CDR3 region has 14 residues. The germline CDR1 and CDR2 sequences are LNHNV and YYDKDF (reference sequence). V lost 0 bases to trimming and J lost 6 bases, with 11 bases between them. The CDR3 reads CATSRDRTADGYTF. The DNA of the CDR3 is TGTGCCACCAGCAGAGATCGGACAGCAGATGGCTACACCTTC.

This clone was counted only a few times. The chain employs TRBV27 and TRBJ1-5; tentatively, D is TRBD1 (5 bases). V gave up 3 bases and J gave up 0 bases, with 9 bases separating them. This CDR3 has 15 residues. Germline CDR1 is MNHEY and CDR2 is SMNVEV (reference sequence). The CDR3 coding sequence is TGTGCCAGCAGTTTTTCGGGGGTTAGCAATCAGCCCCAGCATTTT. It encodes CASSFSGVSNQPQHF.

The V call is TRBV7-6, the J call TRBJ1-5; D perhaps matches TRBD1 (6 bases). The CDR3 sequence is 14 residues long. Germline V gene data show CDR1 as SGHVS and CDR2 as FNYEAQ. V lost 4 bases, J lost 3 bases, and 10 bases lay in between. In DNA form, the CDR3 reads TGTGCCAGCAGCTCACAGGGCAACAATCAGCCCCAGCATTTT. Its translation is CASSSQGNNQPQHF.

The CDR3 DNA reads as TGCGCCAGCAGCTTGGGGTCGGAGTCCCATGGCTACACCTTC. Protein product: CASSLGSESHGYTF. The chain combines TRBV5-1 with TRBJ1-2; D is undetermined. This CDR3 region has 14 residues. Germline lookup yields CDR1 SGHRS and CDR2 YFSETQ. The V end was cut by 0 bases, the J end by 6 bases, with 12 bases between. Full variable domain (outside the CDR3, taken from reference TRBV5-1 and TRBJ1-2): KAGVTQTPRYLIKTRGQQVTLSCSPISGHRSVSWYQQTPGQGLQFLFEYFSETQRNKGNFPGRFSGRQFSNSRSEMNVSTLELGDSALYLCASSLGSESHGYTFGSGTRLTVV.

The chain employs TRBV6-6 and TRBJ2-1; D might be TRBD1 (5 bases). With 5 bases removed from V and 7 bases from J, the gap between germline ends came to 12 bases. The CDR3 is 13 residues long. Germline-derived CDR1 and CDR2 are MNHNY and SVGAGI (reference sequence). The CDR3 nucleotides read TGTGCCAGCAGTCGCATACAGGCGAATGAGCAGTTCTTC. It specifies CASSRIQANEQFF.

This chain uses TRBV2 with TRBJ2-4; perhaps TRBD1 as D (5 bases). This CDR3 is built from 13 residues. Germline assignment: CDR1 SNHLY and CDR2 FYNNEI. Trimming took off 6 bases at V and 7 bases at J, with 13 bases between the two ends. The CDR3 is CASSDTPGNIQYF. The CDR3 DNA reads as TGTGCCAGCAGCGATACCCCAGGGAACATTCAGTACTTC.

The V gene is TRBV2, the J gene TRBJ1-1, with TRBD1 matching 8 bases. Germline V lookup: CDR1 SNHLY, CDR2 FYNNEI. This CDR3 contains 15 residues. The V and J ends lost 8 bases and 3 bases, in that order; junction bases with no gene match: 11. CDR3 in DNA: TGTGCCAGCCTGTGGGACAGGAGGTCGGACACTGAAGCTTTCTTT. Translation gives CASLWDRRSDTEAFF.

The chain recombines TRBV11-3 with TRBJ1-3, with 8 bases identical to TRBD1. Germline CDR1 is SGHNT and CDR2 is YENEEA. The V segment lost 5 bases and the J segment 5 bases; nucleotides outside the gene matches: 11. The CDR3 loop spans 16 amino acids. The CDR3 DNA follows: TGTGCCAGCAGCCAAGGTAGAGGCAGGGGGCGAAACACCATATATTTT. Encoded protein: CASSQGRGRGRNTIYF.

The V gene is TRBV27, the J gene TRBJ2-7; tentatively, D is TRBD1 (5 bases). The germline gives CDR1 MNHEY, CDR2 SMNVEV (reference sequence). Trimming left V 3 bases short and J 0 bases short, with 9 bases between. The CDR3 sequence is 14 residues long. The CDR3, as DNA: TGTGCCAGCAGTTTCCGACAGAGCTCCTACGAGCAGTACTTC. Translating gives CASSFRQSSYEQYF.

This chain joins TRBV5-8 and TRBJ1-3; no clear D. V lost 6 bases to trimming and J lost 0 bases, with 7 bases between them. Germline values: CDR1 SGHTS, CDR2 YDEGEE. This CDR3 has 13 residues. CDR3 region: CASTTYSGNTIYF. The CDR3 coding sequence is TGTGCCAGCACTACTTACTCTGGAAACACCATATATTTT.

V is TRBV30 and J is TRBJ2-2, with D possibly TRBD1 on 5 matching bases. The germline V and J ends were trimmed by 3 bases and 2 bases, with 13 bases remaining between them. Germline loops: CDR1 GTSNPN, CDR2 SVGIG (reference sequence). The CDR3 contains 15 residues. The CDR3 reads CAWRAGNVNTGELFF. CDR3 bases: TGTGCCTGGAGAGCAGGGAACGTAAACACCGGGGAGCTGTTTTTT.

In its sample, this clone was seen once. The chain couples TRBV19 to TRBJ2-1; TRBD2 agrees at 9 bases. The CDR3 is made up of 14 amino acids. Germline loops: CDR1 LNHDA, CDR2 SQIVND (reference sequence). The ends lost 3 bases at V and 7 bases at J; junction bases unmatched: 4. The CDR3 region has the DNA TGTGCCAGTAGTATGGGACTAGCAGGGAATGAGCAGTTCTTC. It specifies CASSMGLAGNEQFF.

This clone came up a few times. The chain has TRBV18 and TRBJ2-1; D perhaps matches TRBD2 (5 bases). The CDR3 contains 15 residues. CDR1 and CDR2 from the germline V gene are KGHSH and LQKENI. Trimming left V 3 bases short and J 7 bases short, with 16 bases between. CDR3 nucleotide sequence: TGTGCCAGCTCACCGCCGGGATCAGTTGTAAATGAGCAGTTCTTC. Amino acids: CASSPPGSVVNEQFF.

CDR3 region: CASSPRGTGIEQYF. The CDR3 DNA reads as TGTGCCAGCAGTCCAAGGGGGACAGGGATCGAGCAGTACTTC. The gene calls are TRBV6-5 and TRBJ2-7; 9 positions match TRBD1. The CDR3 runs to 14 residues. Trimming at V came to 5 bases and at J to 6 bases, leaving 8 bases not matched to a gene. Per the germline V gene, CDR1 is MNHEY and CDR2 is SVGAGI.